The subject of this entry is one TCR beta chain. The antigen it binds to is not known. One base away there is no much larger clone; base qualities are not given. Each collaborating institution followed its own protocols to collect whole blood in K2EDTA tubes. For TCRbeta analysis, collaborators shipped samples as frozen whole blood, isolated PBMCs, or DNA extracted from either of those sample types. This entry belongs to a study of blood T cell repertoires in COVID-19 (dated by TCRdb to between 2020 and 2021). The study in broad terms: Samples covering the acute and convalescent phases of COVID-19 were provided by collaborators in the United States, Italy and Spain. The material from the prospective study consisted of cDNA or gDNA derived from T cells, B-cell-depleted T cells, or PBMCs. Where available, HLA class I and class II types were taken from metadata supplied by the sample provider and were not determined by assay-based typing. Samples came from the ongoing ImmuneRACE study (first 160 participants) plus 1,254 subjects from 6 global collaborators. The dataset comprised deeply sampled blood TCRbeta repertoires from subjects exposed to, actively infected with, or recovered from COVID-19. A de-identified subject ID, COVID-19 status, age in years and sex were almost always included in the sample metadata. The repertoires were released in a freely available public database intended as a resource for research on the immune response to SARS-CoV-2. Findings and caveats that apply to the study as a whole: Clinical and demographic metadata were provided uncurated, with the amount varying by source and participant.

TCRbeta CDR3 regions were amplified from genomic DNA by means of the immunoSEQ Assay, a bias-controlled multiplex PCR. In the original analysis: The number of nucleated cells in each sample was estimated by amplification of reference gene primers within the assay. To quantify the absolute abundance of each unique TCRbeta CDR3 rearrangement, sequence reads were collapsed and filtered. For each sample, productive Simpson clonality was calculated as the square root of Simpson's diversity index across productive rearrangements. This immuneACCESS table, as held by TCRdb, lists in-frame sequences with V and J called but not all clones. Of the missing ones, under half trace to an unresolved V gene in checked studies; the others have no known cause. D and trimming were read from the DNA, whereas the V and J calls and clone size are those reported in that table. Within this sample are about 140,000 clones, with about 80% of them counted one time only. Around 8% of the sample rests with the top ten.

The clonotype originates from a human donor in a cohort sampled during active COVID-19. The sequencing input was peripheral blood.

The CDR3 is CASSSGGVSYNEQFF. The nucleotides read TGTGCCAGCAGCAGCGGGGGGGTATCCTACAATGAGCAGTTCTTC. The V and J segments used are TRBV7-3 and TRBJ2-1, with 10 bases matching TRBD2. Its CDR3 holds 15 amino acids, cysteine through phenylalanine. Only CDR3 DNA is held: 45 bases, read in frame from base 1. CDR1 and CDR2, per the germline V gene, are SGHTA and FQGTGA. From V the trimming removes 5 bases and from J it removes 1 base, while the gene matches leave 2 bases of the junction unaccounted for.